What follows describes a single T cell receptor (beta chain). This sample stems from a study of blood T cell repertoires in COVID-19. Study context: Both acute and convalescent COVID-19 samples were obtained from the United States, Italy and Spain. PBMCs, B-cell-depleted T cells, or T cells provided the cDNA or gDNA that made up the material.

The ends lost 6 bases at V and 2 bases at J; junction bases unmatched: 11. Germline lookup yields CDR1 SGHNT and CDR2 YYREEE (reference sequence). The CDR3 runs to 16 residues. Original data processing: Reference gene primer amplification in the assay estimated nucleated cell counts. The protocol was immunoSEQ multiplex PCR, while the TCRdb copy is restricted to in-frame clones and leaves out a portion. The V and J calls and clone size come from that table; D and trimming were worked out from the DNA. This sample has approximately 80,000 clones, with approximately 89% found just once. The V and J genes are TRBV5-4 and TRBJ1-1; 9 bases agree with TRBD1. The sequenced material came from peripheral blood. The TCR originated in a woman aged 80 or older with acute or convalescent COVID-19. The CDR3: CASTGTGGARNTEAFF. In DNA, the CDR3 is TGTGCCAGCACCGGAACAGGGGGCGCAAGAAACACTGAAGCTTTCTTT.